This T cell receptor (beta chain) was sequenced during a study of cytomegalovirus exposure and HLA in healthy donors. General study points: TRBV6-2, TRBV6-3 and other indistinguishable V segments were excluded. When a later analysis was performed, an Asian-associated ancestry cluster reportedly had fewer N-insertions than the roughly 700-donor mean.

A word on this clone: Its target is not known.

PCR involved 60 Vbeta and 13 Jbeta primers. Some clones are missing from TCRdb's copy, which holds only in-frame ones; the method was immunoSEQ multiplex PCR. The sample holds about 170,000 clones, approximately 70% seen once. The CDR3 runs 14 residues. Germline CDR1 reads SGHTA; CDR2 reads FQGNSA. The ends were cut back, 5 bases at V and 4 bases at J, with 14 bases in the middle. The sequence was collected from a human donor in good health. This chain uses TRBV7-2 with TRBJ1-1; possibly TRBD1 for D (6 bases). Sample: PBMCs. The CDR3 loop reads CASSIGGGLTEAFF. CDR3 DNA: TGTGCCAGCAGCATAGGGGGGGGCCTCACTGAAGCTTTCTTT.